The rows below give T cell receptor beta chains drawn from one sample of a study of cytomegalovirus exposure and HLA in healthy donors. Sequenced by immunoSEQ multiplex PCR; TCRdb stores in-frame clones only, minus some. The sample records some 200,000 clones, approximately 90% being singletons. Sequencing used PBMCs. These receptors originate from a woman under 30 in good health and CMV-seronegative. Each CDR3 is given without its conserved first and last residue. The order of the fields is J gene, V gene, CDR3 protein.

j_gene: TRBJ1-2
v_gene: TRBV10-3
CDR3aa: AISDPGQGGGYT

j_gene: TRBJ2-3
v_gene: TRBV11-2
CDR3aa: ASQYLSGGSTDTQY

j_gene: TRBJ2-7
v_gene: TRBV9
CDR3aa: ASSPGQVIPVDEQY

j_gene: TRBJ1-1
v_gene: TRBV5-1
CDR3aa: ARGGAEAF

j_gene: TRBJ1-2
v_gene: TRBV2
CDR3aa: ASRNMTGRGYT

j_gene: TRBJ1-1
v_gene: TRBV5-4
CDR3aa: ASSVPRTGGTEAF

j_gene: TRBJ2-7
v_gene: TRBV11-1
CDR3aa: ASSRRGGLTYEQY

j_gene: TRBJ2-5
v_gene: TRBV11-3
CDR3aa: ASSLESGVGETQY

j_gene: TRBJ2-3
v_gene: TRBV19
CDR3aa: ASSMWRGGGTDTQY

j_gene: TRBJ2-7
v_gene: TRBV15
CDR3aa: ATSSRDRGYEQY

j_gene: TRBJ2-2
v_gene: TRBV7-7
CDR3aa: ASRTEYTGELF